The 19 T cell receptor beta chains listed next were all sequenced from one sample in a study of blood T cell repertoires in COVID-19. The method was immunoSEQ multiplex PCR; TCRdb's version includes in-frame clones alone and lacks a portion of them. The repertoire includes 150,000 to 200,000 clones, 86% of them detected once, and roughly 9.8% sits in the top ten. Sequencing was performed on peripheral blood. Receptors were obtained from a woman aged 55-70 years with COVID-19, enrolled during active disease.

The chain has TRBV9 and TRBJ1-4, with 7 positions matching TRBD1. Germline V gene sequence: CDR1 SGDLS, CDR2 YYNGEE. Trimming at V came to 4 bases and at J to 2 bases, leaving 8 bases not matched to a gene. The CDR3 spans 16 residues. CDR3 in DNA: TGTGCCAGCAGCTCTGGACAGGTGGTCACTAATGAAAAACTGTTTTTT. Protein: CASSSGQVVTNEKLFF.

The CDR3 protein is CASSVISGSSYEQYF. CDR3 sequence (DNA): TGTGCCAGCAGCGTGATTAGCGGGAGTTCCTACGAGCAGTACTTC. V usage is TRBV11-3 and J usage is TRBJ2-7; 9 positions agree with TRBD2. V lost 5 bases and J lost 1; bases outside the gene matches: 6. The germline V gene has CDR1 SGHNT and CDR2 YENEEA. The CDR3 has 15 residues.

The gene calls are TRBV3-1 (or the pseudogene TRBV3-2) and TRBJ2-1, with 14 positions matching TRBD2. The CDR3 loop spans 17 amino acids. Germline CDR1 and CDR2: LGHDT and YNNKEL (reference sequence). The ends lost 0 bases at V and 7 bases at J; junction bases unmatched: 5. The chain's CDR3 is CASSQDRGLAGDNEQFF. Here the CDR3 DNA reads TGTGCCAGCAGCCAAGATAGGGGACTAGCGGGAGATAATGAGCAGTTCTTC.

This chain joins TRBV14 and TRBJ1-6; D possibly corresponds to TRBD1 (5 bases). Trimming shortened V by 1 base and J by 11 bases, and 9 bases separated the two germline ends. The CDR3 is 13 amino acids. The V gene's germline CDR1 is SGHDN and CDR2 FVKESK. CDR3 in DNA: TGTGCCAGCAGCCAAGGGGGCGACCCACCCCTCCACTTT. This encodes CASSQGGDPPLHF.

CDR3 sequence reads: CAISARLAVQETQYF. The CDR3 DNA follows: TGTGCCATCAGCGCTAGACTAGCGGTCCAAGAGACCCAGTACTTC. The chain employs TRBV10-3 and TRBJ2-5; 9 nucleotides align to TRBD2. V shed 6 bases and J 1 base; nucleotides not matched to a gene: 6. The V gene's germline CDR1 is ENHRY and CDR2 SYGVKD. The CDR3 is 15 amino acids.

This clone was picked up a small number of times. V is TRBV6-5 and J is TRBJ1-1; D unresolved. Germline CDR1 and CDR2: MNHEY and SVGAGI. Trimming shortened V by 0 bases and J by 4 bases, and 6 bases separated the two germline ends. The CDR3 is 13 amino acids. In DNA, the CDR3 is TGTGCCAGCAGTTACTCCCGGGGCACTGAAGCTTTCTTT. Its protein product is CASSYSRGTEAFF.

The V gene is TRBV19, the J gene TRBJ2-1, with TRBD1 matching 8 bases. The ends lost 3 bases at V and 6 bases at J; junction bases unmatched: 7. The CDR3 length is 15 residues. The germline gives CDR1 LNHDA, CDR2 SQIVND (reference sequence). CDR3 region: CASSMGQVNVNEQFF. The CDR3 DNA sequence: TGTGCCAGTAGTATGGGACAGGTAAATGTCAATGAGCAGTTCTTC.

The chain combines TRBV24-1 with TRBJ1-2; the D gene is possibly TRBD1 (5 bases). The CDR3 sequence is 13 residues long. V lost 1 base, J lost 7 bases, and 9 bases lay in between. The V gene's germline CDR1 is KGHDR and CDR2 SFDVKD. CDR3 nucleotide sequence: TGTGCCACCAGTGATTTCAGGGTTGGTGGCTACACCTTC. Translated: CATSDFRVGGYTF.

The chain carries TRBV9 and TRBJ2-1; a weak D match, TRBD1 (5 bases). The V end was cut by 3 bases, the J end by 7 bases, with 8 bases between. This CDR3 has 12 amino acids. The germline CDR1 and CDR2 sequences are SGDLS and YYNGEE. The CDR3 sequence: CASSGPGNEQFF. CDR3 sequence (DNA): TGTGCCAGCAGCGGACCAGGGAATGAGCAGTTCTTC.

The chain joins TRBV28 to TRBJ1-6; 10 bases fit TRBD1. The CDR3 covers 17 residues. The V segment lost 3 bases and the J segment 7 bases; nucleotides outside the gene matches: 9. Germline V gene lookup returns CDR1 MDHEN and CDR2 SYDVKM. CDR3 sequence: CASSLRQGAPRNSPLHF. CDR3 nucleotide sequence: TGTGCCAGCAGTTTGAGACAGGGGGCGCCGAGGAATTCACCCCTCCACTTT.

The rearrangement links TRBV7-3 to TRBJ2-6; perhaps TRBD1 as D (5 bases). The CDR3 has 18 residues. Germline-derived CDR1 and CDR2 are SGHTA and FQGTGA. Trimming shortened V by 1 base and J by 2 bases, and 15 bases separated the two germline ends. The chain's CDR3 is CASSLIARARPGANVLTF. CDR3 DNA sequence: TGTGCCAGCAGCTTAATCGCCAGGGCGAGACCTGGGGCCAACGTCCTGACTTTC.

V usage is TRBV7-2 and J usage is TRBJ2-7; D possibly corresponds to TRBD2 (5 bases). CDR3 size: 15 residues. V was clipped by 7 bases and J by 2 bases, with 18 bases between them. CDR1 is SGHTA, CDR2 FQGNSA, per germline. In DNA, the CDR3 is TGTGCCAGCAACCCCGGGGAAGCTTATACCTACGAGCAGTACTTC. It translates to CASNPGEAYTYEQYF.

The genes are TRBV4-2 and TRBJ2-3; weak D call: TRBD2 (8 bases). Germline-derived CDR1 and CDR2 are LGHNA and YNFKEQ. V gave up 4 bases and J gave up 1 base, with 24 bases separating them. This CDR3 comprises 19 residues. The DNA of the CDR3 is TGTGCCAGCAGCCGAGGGGGCGGGAGGTTAGGGGAGGGCACAGATACGCAGTATTTT. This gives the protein CASSRGGGRLGEGTDTQYF.

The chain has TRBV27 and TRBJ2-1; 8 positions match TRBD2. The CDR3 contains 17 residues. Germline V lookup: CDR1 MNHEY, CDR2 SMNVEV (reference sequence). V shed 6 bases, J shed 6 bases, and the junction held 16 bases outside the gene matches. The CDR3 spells CASSVTVPGGPSNEQFF. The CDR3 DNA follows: TGTGCCAGCAGCGTTACGGTTCCGGGAGGGCCCAGCAATGAGCAGTTCTTC.

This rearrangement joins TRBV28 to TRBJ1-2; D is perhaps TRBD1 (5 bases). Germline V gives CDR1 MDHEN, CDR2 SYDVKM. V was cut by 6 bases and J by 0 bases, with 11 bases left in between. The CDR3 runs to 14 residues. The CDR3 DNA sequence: TGTGCCAGCAGCCCTCCAGGGACTAACTATGGCTACACCTTC. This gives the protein CASSPPGTNYGYTF.

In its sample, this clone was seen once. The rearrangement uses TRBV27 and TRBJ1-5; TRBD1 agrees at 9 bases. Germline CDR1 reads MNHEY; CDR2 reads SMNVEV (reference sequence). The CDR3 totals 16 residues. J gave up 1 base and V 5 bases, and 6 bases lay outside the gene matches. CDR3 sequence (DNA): TGTGCCAGCAGTCCCACCGACAGGGGGAGCAATCAGCCCCAGCATTTT. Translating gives CASSPTDRGSNQPQHF.

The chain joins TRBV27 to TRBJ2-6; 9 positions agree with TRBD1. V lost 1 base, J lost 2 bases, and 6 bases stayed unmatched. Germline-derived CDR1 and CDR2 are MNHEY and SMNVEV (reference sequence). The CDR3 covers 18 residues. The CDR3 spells CASSLWGQGIPGANVLTF. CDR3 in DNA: TGTGCCAGCAGTTTATGGGGACAGGGTATCCCTGGGGCCAACGTCCTGACTTTC.

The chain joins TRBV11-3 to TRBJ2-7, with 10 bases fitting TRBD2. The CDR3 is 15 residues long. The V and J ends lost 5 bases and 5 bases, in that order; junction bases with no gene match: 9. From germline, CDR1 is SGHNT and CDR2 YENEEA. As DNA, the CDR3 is TGTGCCAGCAGCGCCAGCGGGAGGGCCATGGACGAGCAGTACTTC. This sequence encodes CASSASGRAMDEQYF. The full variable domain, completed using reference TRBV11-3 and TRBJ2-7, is EAGVVQSPRYKIIEKKQPVAFWCNPISGHNTLYWYLQNLGQGPELLIRYENEEAVDDSQLPKDRFSAERLKGVDSTLKIQPAELGDSAVYLCASSASGRAMDEQYFGPGTRLTVT.

The DNA for the CDR3 is TGTGCCAGTAGTGGAACTAGCGGGACGGGGAATGAGCAGTTCTTC. It codes for CASSGTSGTGNEQFF. The chain joins TRBV19 to TRBJ2-1; TRBD2 matches at 10 bases. Germline V gene lookup returns CDR1 LNHDA and CDR2 SQIVND (reference sequence). The CDR3 loop spans 15 amino acids. J was trimmed by 7 bases and V by 5 bases; bases with no gene match: 8.